Each of the 30 T cell receptor beta chains below was sequenced from the same sample in a study of T cell responses to AZD1222 COVID-19 vaccine (dated by TCRdb to the early 2020s). The sample's time point label, decoded: baseline before first vaccination. The treatment or condition label here, explained by the study, means: meningococcal conjugate vaccine given as trial control. The library came from the immunoSEQ multiplex PCR assay. TCRdb carries this immuneACCESS record with in-frame sequences only. Its versions omit some clonotypes, under half of them owing to an unresolved V gene in the studies checked, with the rest unexplained. The sample data list about 160,000 clones, and 90% to 95% of these were observed just once. The ten largest clones represent about 4% of the sample. Sequencing was performed on peripheral blood, taken on day 0 of MenACWY control vaccination. These receptors originate from an adult in good health.

The chain's CDR3 is CASSYSAGVNGYTF. In DNA form, the CDR3 reads TGTGCCAGCAGTTACTCTGCGGGGGTTAATGGCTACACCTTC. J is TRBJ1-2 and V is TRBV6-5; D might be TRBD1 (5 bases). The length of the CDR3 is 14 residues. Germline CDR1 reads MNHEY; CDR2 reads SVGAGI. With 0 bases removed from V and 6 bases from J, the gap between germline ends came to 11 bases.

The chain uses TRBV9 and TRBJ1-2; possibly TRBD1 for D (5 bases). CDR1 SGDLS and CDR2 YYNGEE come from the germline V gene. Trimming took 0 bases from V and 2 from J, leaving 11 bases between them. The CDR3 spans 15 residues. CDR3 sequence reads: CASSVADSRNYGYTF. CDR3 DNA: TGTGCCAGCAGCGTAGCTGACAGCCGAAACTATGGCTACACCTTC.

V is TRBV7-9 and J is TRBJ1-1, with no clear D. Trimming removed 8 bases from V and 1 base from J, with 11 bases in between. Germline lookup yields CDR1 SEHNR and CDR2 FQNEAQ (reference sequence). The CDR3 sequence is 13 residues long. For the CDR3, the DNA is TGTGCCAGCGGCGGGCAACGGAACACTGAAGCTTTCTTT. This codes for CASGGQRNTEAFF.

The rearrangement joins TRBV7-2 to TRBJ2-7; 7 bases are shared with TRBD2. Trimming took 4 bases from V and 3 from J; bases not matched to a gene: 9. Germline CDR1 is SGHTA and CDR2 is FQGNSA. This CDR3 is built from 15 residues. The CDR3 loop reads CASSSLASGIYEQYF. The CDR3, as DNA: TGTGCCAGCAGCTCCCTGGCTAGCGGAATCTACGAGCAGTACTTC.

This CDR3 is CASSSEREKFF. The CDR3 coding sequence is TGTGCCAGCAGCTCGGAGCGGGAAAAGTTCTTC. The chain uses TRBV12-3 or TRBV12-4 and TRBJ2-1; 7 bases are shared with TRBD2. The V gene end was trimmed by 6 bases and the J gene end by 14 bases; junction bases not matched to a gene: 7. This CDR3 region has 11 residues.

This clone showed up just a few times. This chain links TRBV15 with TRBJ1-4; TRBD1 might be the D (5 bases). V was trimmed by 5 bases and J by 4 bases, leaving 20 bases between them. The germline CDR1 and CDR2 sequences are LNHNV and YYDKDF (reference sequence). The CDR3 is made up of 17 amino acids. DNA of the CDR3: TGTGCCACCAGCCTTCGGGGGTACGGGACCCATAATGAAAAACTGTTTTTT. Translated: CATSLRGYGTHNEKLFF.

This rearrangement joins TRBV7-8 to TRBJ2-7; 9 bases line up with TRBD1. The CDR3 has 15 amino acids. J gave up 4 bases and V 5 bases, and 9 bases lay outside the gene matches. From germline, CDR1 is SGHVS and CDR2 FQNEAQ. CDR3 loop: CASSPTTGGRYEQYF. CDR3 nucleotides: TGTGCCAGCAGCCCTACCACAGGGGGCAGGTACGAGCAGTACTTC.

This chain connects TRBV5-6 to TRBJ1-3, with D hard to call. The V end was cut by 3 bases, the J end by 0 bases, with 7 bases between. The CDR3 loop spans 14 amino acids. Germline loops: CDR1 SGHDT, CDR2 YYEEEE. The CDR3 region is CASSWIFSGNTIYF. CDR3 nucleotide sequence: TGTGCCAGCAGCTGGATCTTCTCTGGAAACACCATATATTTT. Drawing the rest from reference TRBV5-6 and TRBJ1-3, the complete variable domain is DAGVTQSPTHLIKTRGQQVTLRCSPKSGHDTVSWYQQALGQGPQFIFQYYEEEERQRGNFPDRFSGHQFPNYSSELNVNALLLGDSALYLCASSWIFSGNTIYFGEGSWLTVV.

The chain couples TRBV6-5 to TRBJ2-5; 7 bases align to TRBD1. The CDR3 covers 15 residues. V lost 6 bases and J lost 3; bases outside the gene matches: 10. Per germline, CDR1 MNHEY and CDR2 SVGAGI. The CDR3 loop reads CASRPPGQKKETQYF. The CDR3 DNA follows: TGTGCCAGCAGGCCACCGGGACAGAAAAAAGAGACCCAGTACTTC.

The V gene is TRBV6-2 or TRBV6-3, the J gene TRBJ1-2; possibly TRBD1 for D (6 bases). Germline V gene lookup returns CDR1 MNHEY and CDR2 SVGEGT. The V end was cut by 5 bases, the J end by 4 bases, with 17 bases between. This CDR3 is 15 amino acids long. The DNA for the CDR3 is TGTGCCAGCAGTCCCACGGGGGGGCGCGTCTATGGCTACACCTTC. Translating it yields CASSPTGGRVYGYTF.

CDR3 DNA sequence: TGCGCCAGCAGCCAAAACCAGGGGATTTCTGGAAACACCATATATTTT. Protein sequence: CASSQNQGISGNTIYF. The chain has TRBV4-1 and TRBJ1-3; a possible D gene is TRBD1 (6 bases). CDR1 MGHRA and CDR2 YSYEKL come from the germline V gene. Trimming removed 2 bases at V and 1 base at J, with 12 bases between. CDR3 size: 16 residues.

This chain links TRBV4-2 with TRBJ1-1; D ambiguous. Germline V gives CDR1 LGHNA, CDR2 YNFKEQ. Trimming shortened V by 4 bases and J by 0 bases, and 18 bases separated the two germline ends. The CDR3 runs 17 residues. In DNA form, the CDR3 reads TGTGCCAGCAGCCTCTCCCCGAGAGGACGGTTGAACACTGAAGCTTTCTTT. Translation gives CASSLSPRGRLNTEAFF.

This clone was picked up one time. V gene TRBV27 combines with J gene TRBJ2-1, with D possibly being TRBD2 (5 bases). The CDR3 is made up of 15 amino acids. Looked up from germline, CDR1 is MNHEY and CDR2 is SMNVEV (reference sequence). V gave up 5 bases and J gave up 9 bases, with 20 bases separating them. CDR3 nucleotides: TGTGCCAGCAGTACCTTACTAGACCCCTGGGGTGAGCAGTTCTTC. This translates into CASSTLLDPWGEQFF.

This chain links TRBV19 with TRBJ1-2; D ambiguous. The CDR3 has 14 amino acids. Germline V lookup: CDR1 LNHDA, CDR2 SQIVND (reference sequence). V dropped 8 bases and J dropped 5 bases, with 18 bases sitting between them. The CDR3 DNA is TGTGCCAGTCGCCATGGCCAGCGGGTTTATGGCTACACCTTC. Amino acid sequence: CASRHGQRVYGYTF. The full variable domain, with the rest looked up from reference TRBV19 and TRBJ1-2, is DGGITQSPKYLFRKEGQNVTLSCEQNLNHDAMYWYRQDPGQGLRLIYYSQIVNDFQKGDIAEGYSVSREKKESFPLTVTSAQKNPTAFYLCASRHGQRVYGYTFGSGTRLTVV.

The chain uses TRBV30 and TRBJ2-7; 9 nucleotides line up with TRBD1. Germline-derived CDR1 and CDR2 are GTSNPN and SVGIG (reference sequence). The CDR3 spans 13 residues. With 5 bases clipped from V and 7 bases from J, the junction kept 9 bases outside the gene matches. DNA for the CDR3: TGTGCCTGGTCTCGACAGGGGGTTAGGGAGCAGTACTTC. It yields the protein CAWSRQGVREQYF.

On this clone: Sequence at one end of the junction differs from germline and may be a read error. The V gene is TRBV6-1, the J gene TRBJ1-5; TRBD1 might be the D (6 bases). Germline lookup yields CDR1 MNHNS and CDR2 SASEGT. The CDR3 length is 12 residues. CDR3 in amino acids: CASSEPRDTHAF. CDR3 nucleotide sequence: TGTGCCAGCAGTGAACCTCGGGACACCCACGCATTT.

The J gene is TRBJ2-1, the V gene TRBV6-2 or TRBV6-3, with 10 bases identical to TRBD2. Germline assignment: CDR1 MNHEY and CDR2 SVGEGT. The CDR3 is 15 amino acids. V was pared by 5 bases and J by 3 bases, with 4 bases of the junction left unmatched. Written as DNA, the CDR3 is TGTGCCAGCAGTATTCTAGCGGGAGTCTACAATGAGCAGTTCTTC. It translates to CASSILAGVYNEQFF.

This rearrangement joins TRBV7-2 to TRBJ2-7, with D tentatively TRBD1 (7 bases). Trimming took 0 bases from V and 6 from J, leaving 12 bases between them. This CDR3 has 14 amino acids. Germline assignment: CDR1 SGHTA and CDR2 FQGNSA. CDR3 sequence: CASSLAAQGGEQYF. The CDR3 bases are TGTGCCAGCAGCTTAGCGGCGCAGGGGGGCGAGCAGTACTTC. Filled out from reference TRBV7-2 and TRBJ2-7, the complete variable domain reads GAGVSQSPSNKVTEKGKDVELRCDPISGHTALYWYRQSLGQGLEFLIYFQGNSAPDKSGLPSDRFSAERTGGSVSTLTIQRTQQEDSAVYLCASSLAAQGGEQYFGPGTRLTVT.

CDR3 sequence: CASSQGGQGLYGYTF. The CDR3 DNA reads TGTGCCAGCAGCCAAGGGGGACAGGGGCTCTATGGCTACACCTTC. This rearrangement joins TRBV3-1 (or the pseudogene TRBV3-2) to TRBJ1-2; TRBD1 matches at 10 bases. Trimming at V came to 1 base and at J to 4 bases, leaving 3 bases not matched to a gene. The CDR3 consists of 15 residues. Germline CDR1 LGHDT, CDR2 YNNKEL (reference sequence).

V usage is TRBV29-1 and J usage is TRBJ2-7, with D unclear. There are 11 residues in the CDR3. Germline V gene lookup returns CDR1 SQVTM and CDR2 ANQGSEA. The V and J ends lost 5 bases and 3 bases respectively, with 8 bases between them. CDR3 in amino acids: CSVPWGYEQYF. The CDR3 bases are TGCAGCGTTCCGTGGGGCTACGAGCAGTACTTC.

V usage is TRBV19 and J usage is TRBJ2-5; 7 nucleotides match TRBD1. V trimming: 6 bases; J trimming: 9 bases; junction bases outside the gene matches: 16. Germline CDR1 LNHDA, CDR2 SQIVND (reference sequence). The CDR3 has 15 amino acids. The CDR3 nucleotides are TGTGCCAGTAGGGGGGACAGCCCAACAAGAGGGGCCCAGTACTTC. Its translation is CASRGDSPTRGAQYF.

The chain employs TRBV5-5 and TRBJ2-7; D gene ambiguous. The CDR3 has 15 residues. V lost 4 bases and J lost 5, with 19 bases in between. The germline V gene has CDR1 SGHKS and CDR2 YYEKEE (reference sequence). DNA for the CDR3: TGTGCCAGCAGCCTCATGGGGAACTATGACGACGAGCAGTACTTC. The encoded protein is CASSLMGNYDDEQYF.

J is TRBJ1-2 and V is TRBV5-1, with a tentative D call TRBD1 (6 bases). Germline V gene lookup returns CDR1 SGHRS and CDR2 YFSETQ. The CDR3 length is 16 residues. V lost 5 bases to trimming and J lost 8 bases, with 25 bases between them. As DNA, the CDR3 is TGCGCCAGCAGTCCCCTCCGGCACACTCGCGGGGGCGGCTACACCTTC. Residues: CASSPLRHTRGGGYTF.

The chain uses TRBV9 and TRBJ1-3; D call uncertain. Germline CDR1 and CDR2: SGDLS and YYNGEE. The CDR3 runs 14 residues. V lost 1 base to trimming and J lost 4 bases, with 9 bases between them. The DNA of the CDR3 is TGTGCCAGCAGCGTAACTCTCGCAGGAAACACCATATATTTT. Translating it yields CASSVTLAGNTIYF.

A single count supports this clone. This chain links TRBV27 with TRBJ1-5, with a tentative D call TRBD1 (6 bases). Germline assignment: CDR1 MNHEY and CDR2 SMNVEV (reference sequence). This CDR3 spans 15 amino acids. Trimming took off 7 bases at V and 7 bases at J, with 20 bases between the two ends. Here the CDR3 reads CASTPAGGARQPQHF. The CDR3 nucleotides are TGTGCCAGCACTCCCGCCGGGGGGGCGCGACAGCCCCAGCATTTT.

The genes are TRBV24-1 and TRBJ2-3; 9 nucleotides agree with TRBD1. CDR3 length: 16 residues. Germline V lookup: CDR1 KGHDR, CDR2 SFDVKD. J gave up 1 base and V 2 bases, and 3 bases lay outside the gene matches. The CDR3 DNA is TGTGCCACCAGTGATTGGGGACAGGGTCGCACAGATACGCAGTATTTT. Translated: CATSDWGQGRTDTQYF.

The chain has TRBV24-1 and TRBJ2-6; D is uncertain. Looked up from germline, CDR1 is KGHDR and CDR2 is SFDVKD. CDR3 size: 16 residues. The V gene lost 3 bases and the J gene lost 4 bases, with 12 bases spanning the gap. For the CDR3, the DNA is TGTGCCACCAGTGATACACCTTTGGGGGGGGCCAACGTCCTGACTTTC. The encoded protein is CATSDTPLGGANVLTF.

The genes are TRBV27 and TRBJ2-3; TRBD1 or TRBD2 may be the D gene (5 bases each). The CDR3 totals 14 residues. Trimming left V 3 bases short and J 4 bases short, with 11 bases between. Germline V gene data show CDR1 as MNHEY and CDR2 as SMNVEV (reference sequence). CDR3 residues: CASSFEGWADTQYF. In DNA form, the CDR3 reads TGTGCCAGCAGTTTTGAGGGGTGGGCAGATACGCAGTATTTT.

The V and J genes are TRBV14 and TRBJ2-1; 8 positions match TRBD2. Germline CDR1 reads SGHDN; CDR2 reads FVKESK. V gave up 2 bases and J gave up 1 base; unmatched junction bases: 1. The CDR3 is made up of 15 amino acids. The CDR3 protein is CASSQIAGSYNEQFF. DNA for the CDR3: TGTGCCAGCAGCCAAATAGCGGGATCCTACAATGAGCAGTTCTTC.

The V call is TRBV29-1, the J call TRBJ2-1; possibly TRBD2 for D (5 bases). The germline V gene has CDR1 SQVTM and CDR2 ANQGSEA. The CDR3 consists of 10 residues. Trimming took off 7 bases at V and 9 bases at J, with 10 bases between the two ends. Here the CDR3 DNA reads TGCAGCGCCGGCGAGGGTGAGCAGTTCTTC. Translating gives CSAGEGEQFF.